These T cell receptor beta chains were read from a single sample in a study of OX40 agonist ivuxolimab in advanced cancers. TCRdb keeps only in-frame clones here, not all; method: immunoSEQ multiplex PCR. Here the sample spans tens of thousands of clones, nearly 95% being singletons. This specimen consisted of CD4+ or CD8+ T cells sorted from blood, obtained in a trial of the OX40 agonist ivuxolimab. The receptors were sampled from an adult with an advanced solid tumor such as melanoma, head and neck, liver or kidney cancer. Both conserved end residues are part of each CDR3. D genes are given only for firm matches. Clone size is not always given. Where it is, it says once, few, many or a class for expanded clones.

j_call | clone_size | v_call | cdr3_length | d_call | cdr3_nt | cdr3_aa
TRBJ2-7 | once | TRBV4-1 | 16 | TRBD2 | TGCGCCAGCAGCCAGCTCGGGACTAGCGGCTCGCGCGAGCAGTACTTC | CASSQLGTSGSREQYF
TRBJ2-5 | NA | TRBV29-1 | 14 | NA | TGCAGCGTTTTCGGCGGGACGGATAAAGAGACCCAGTACTTC | CSVFGGTDKETQYF
TRBJ2-1 | NA | TRBV5-1 | 13 | NA | TGCGCCAGCAGCTTGGCGAGGGGGGAGGATAAGTTCTTC | CASSLARGEDKFF
TRBJ2-1 | NA | TRBV5-5 | 17 | TRBD2 | TGTGCCAGCAGCTTGGATAGCGGGAAATCCTCCTACAATGAGCAGTTCTTC | CASSLDSGKSSYNEQFF
TRBJ2-1 | NA | TRBV19 | 13 | TRBD1 | TGTGCCAGTCGGACAGGTTCCTACAATGAGCAGTTCTTC | CASRTGSYNEQFF
TRBJ2-3 | NA | TRBV5-4 | 17 | TRBD2 | TGTGCCAGCAGCCCCCCTCCGGGAGGATCTAGCACAGATACGCAGTATTTT | CASSPPPGGSSTDTQYF
TRBJ2-7 | once | TRBV28 | 13 | TRBD1 | TGTGCCAGCAGTCCTGAGGGGGCGGAGGAGCAGTACTTC | CASSPEGAEEQYF
TRBJ2-2 | NA | TRBV5-1 | 13 | TRBD2 | TGCGCCAGCAGCTCCGGGGGGGATCGGGAGCTGTTTTTT | CASSSGGDRELFF
TRBJ2-3 | NA | TRBV7-8 | 16 | TRBD2 | TGTGCCAGCAGCTTACTAGCGGGAGGGAGCACAGATACGCAGTATTTT | CASSLLAGGSTDTQYF
TRBJ2-7 | NA | TRBV27 | 16 | TRBD2 | TGTGCCAGCAGTTCGACTAGCGGGGAGATTACGTACGAGCAGTACTTC | CASSSTSGEITYEQYF
TRBJ1-5 | NA | TRBV7-9 | 17 | TRBD1 | TGTGCCAGCAGCTCGGGACAGCTAGGTATGGGCAATCAGCCCCAGCATTTT | CASSSGQLGMGNQPQHF
TRBJ2-7 | NA | TRBV7-6 | 13 | NA | TGTGCCAGCAGCTTAGGACCGGACTACGAGCAGTACTTC | CASSLGPDYEQYF
TRBJ2-2 | NA | TRBV18 | 17 | NA | TGTGCCAGCTCACCTCTCCCGGAGGGAATCGACACCGGGGAGCTGTTTTTT | CASSPLPEGIDTGELFF
TRBJ1-2 | few | TRBV2 | 14 | NA | TGTGCCAGCAGCGCCGCGAGCGCTAACTATGGCTACACCTTC | CASSAASANYGYTF
TRBJ2-3 | NA | TRBV4-1 | 11 | NA | TGCGCCAGCGGGCGGACAGATACGCAGTATTTT | CASGRTDTQYF
TRBJ2-4 | NA | TRBV19 | 17 | TRBD2 | TGTGCCAGTAGTATAGGGTATAGCGGGAGGGATAAAAACATTCAGTACTTC | CASSIGYSGRDKNIQYF
TRBJ2-1 | NA | TRBV4-1 | 13 | TRBD2 | TGCGCCAGCAGCCAAGCGACGGGACTAGCGGAGTTCTTC | CASSQATGLAEFF
TRBJ2-5 | once | TRBV7-9 | 14 | NA | TGTGCCAGCAGCAGCCTGTGGGTCCAAGAGACCCAGTACTTC | CASSSLWVQETQYF
TRBJ2-7 | NA | TRBV5-1 | 15 | TRBD1 | TGCGCCAGCAGCTTGGGACAGGGGGCGCGTGGGGAGCAGTACTTC | CASSLGQGARGEQYF
TRBJ2-4 | NA | TRBV28 | 18 | TRBD2 | TGTGCCAGCAGTTTTCTCTTTGCCGGGACTAGCGATCAAAACATTCAGTACTTC | CASSFLFAGTSDQNIQYF
TRBJ2-3 | once | TRBV6-5 | 14 | NA | TGTGCCAGCAGTTACTCTAGAAACACAGATACGCAGTATTTT | CASSYSRNTDTQYF
TRBJ2-1 | NA | TRBV9 | 17 | NA | TGTGCCAGCAGCGTAGGGAGGGGCGGTAGCTCCTACAATGAGCAGTTCTTC | CASSVGRGGSSYNEQFF
TRBJ2-7 | NA | TRBV29-1 | 13 | NA | TGCAGCGTTGATCGGCTTCTAGTCAGCGAGCAGTACTTC | CSVDRLLVSEQYF
TRBJ1-1 | NA | TRBV19 | 15 | TRBD1 | TGTGCCAGTAGTCCCTGGGACAGCATGAACACTGAAGCTTTCTTT | CASSPWDSMNTEAFF
TRBJ2-1 | NA | TRBV15 | 15 | NA | TGTGCCACCAGCAGAGCCGGGAGCAGGTACAATGAGCAGTTCTTC | CATSRAGSRYNEQFF
TRBJ1-3 | NA | TRBV10-3 | 16 | TRBD1 | TGTGCCATCAGTGAGTTGGAGGGGGCTGCAGGAAACACCATATATTTT | CAISELEGAAGNTIYF
TRBJ2-7 | NA | TRBV7-8 | 14 | TRBD2 | TGTGCCAGCAGTTCGGGGGGAAGGGCCTACGAGCAGTACTTC | CASSSGGRAYEQYF
TRBJ2-7 | NA | TRBV9 | 17 | TRBD2 | TGTGCCAGCAGCGCCACGGGGAGCGGGAGTAACTCCTACGAGCAGTACTTC | CASSATGSGSNSYEQYF
TRBJ2-5 | NA | TRBV2 | 12 | NA | TGTGCCAGCAAAGGGGGGGGAGAGACCCAGTACTTC | CASKGGGETQYF
TRBJ2-7 | NA | TRBV25-1 | 14 | TRBD1 | TGTGCCAGCAGCTGGACAGGTTACGGCTACGAGCAGTACTTC | CASSWTGYGYEQYF
TRBJ2-3 | NA | TRBV2 | 15 | TRBD2 | TGTGCCAGCATCGGACTAGCGGAGGAGACAGATACGCAGTATTTT | CASIGLAEETDTQYF
TRBJ2-7 | once | TRBV9 | 13 | NA | TGTGCCAGCAGCGTGGGCAGCTCCTACGAGCAGTACTTC | CASSVGSSYEQYF
TRBJ1-5 | once | TRBV2 | 17 | TRBD1 | TGTGCCAGCAGTGCAATAAGACAGGGTTTTGGCAATCAGCCCCAGCATTTT | CASSAIRQGFGNQPQHF
TRBJ2-2 | NA | TRBV4-3 | 16 | TRBD2 | TGCGCCAGCAGCCAAGAACTAGCGGGAGCTCACGGGGAGCTGTTTTTT | CASSQELAGAHGELFF
TRBJ1-6 | NA | TRBV4-1 | 15 | NA | TGCGCCAGCAGCCAAGGGCCGGGCCTTAATTCACCCCTCCACTTT | CASSQGPGLNSPLHF
TRBJ2-6 | NA | TRBV30 | 14 | NA | TGTGCCTGGAGTGAAGGGGCTGGGGCCAACGTCCTGACTTTC | CAWSEGAGANVLTF
TRBJ2-1 | NA | TRBV12-2 | 20 | NA | TGTGCAAGTCGCTTAGCGCTCTTCACCCCAGCGGGAGGGCAGTACAATGAGCAGTTCTTC | CASRLALFTPAGGQYNEQFF